This T cell receptor (beta chain) was captured by sequencing in a study of CD8 T cells in Susac syndrome. Random hexamers were used to reverse transcribe an amount of roughly 0.45 to 1 ug RNA. MiXCR, run by TCRdb on the immunoSEQ multiplex PCR reads, gives a single entry per CDR3 protein. This table has just over 300,000 distinct CDR3 sequences, about 90% appearing once. Sequences were obtained from CD4+ T cells from PBMCs. This receptor was obtained from a human donor with multiple sclerosis.

For the CDR3, the DNA is TGTGCCAGCAATAAACGGGACAGGAGTCCACCTAACTATGGCTACACCTTC. Its protein product is CASNKRDRSPPNYGYTF. The chain joins TRBV2 to TRBJ1-2, with 8 nucleotides matching TRBD1. The germline CDR1 and CDR2 sequences are SNHLY and FYNNEI. This CDR3 is 17 amino acids long. The V gene end was trimmed by 7 bases and the J gene end by 0 bases; junction bases not matched to a gene: 13.